This TCR beta chain was recovered during a study of blood T cells in healthy people across ages. Broader study findings: The unsorted PBMCs prevented any conclusive comparison of naive versus antigen-experienced cells. Samples with more naive T cells showed higher observed beta diversity. Unknown donor CMV status possibly confounded expanded clonotype changes.

The CDR3 covers 12 residues. Deletions cut 5 bases from V and 1 base from J, with 8 bases between. CDR1 DFQATT and CDR2 SNEGSKA come from the germline V gene (reference sequence). Together with a sample-barcoded 5' primer, a J-beta primer mix was included in a second PCR lasting 7 to 11 cycles. Using its own MiXCR run on the 5' RACE reads, TCRdb lists one record per CDR3 protein. The sample holds under 800,000 distinct CDR3 sequences, around 21% seen once. Comment on this clonotype: Antigen unknown.

Extractions gave at least 5.5 micrograms of total RNA per sample. This clonotype originated in a man in his 70s in good health. The sequenced material came from blood. This chain links TRBV20-1 with TRBJ2-5; a weak D match, TRBD2 (5 bases). The DNA for the CDR3 is TGCAGTGCTTTCCGGGGCCAAGAGACCCAGTACTTC. It yields the protein CSAFRGQETQYF.